This is a list of T cell receptor beta chains from one sample in a study of T cell responses to AZD1222 COVID-19 vaccine. Only in-frame clones appear in the TCRdb table, and some are missing; sequencing was by immunoSEQ multiplex PCR. The table records about 200,000 clones, almost 90% of them present only once. The sequences come from peripheral blood, collected on day 0 of AZD1222 vaccination. Receptors originate from an adult in good health. Each CDR3 is given with its conserved first and last residue. D genes are given only for firm matches. Size is stated for part of the rows, as once, few or many counts, or as a class when the clone is expanded.

v_call	d_call	j_call	clone_size	cdr3_nt	cdr3_aa
TRBV2	.	TRBJ2-1	.	TGTGCCAGCGGTACGGGGACGCAGCAGTTCTTC	CASGTGTQQFF
TRBV9	TRBD1	TRBJ1-6	.	TGTGCCAGCAGCGTCACAGGGGATATTAATTCACCCCTCCACTTT	CASSVTGDINSPLHF
TRBV7-9	TRBD1	TRBJ1-5	.	TGTGCCAGCAGCTTAGCGCTGGGACAGCGAAACAATCAGCCCCAGCATTTT	CASSLALGQRNNQPQHF
TRBV7-6	TRBD1	TRBJ2-1	.	TGTGCCAGCAGCTTAGCGTTTGGGACAGGGGGTTCCCTCTACAATGAGCAGTTCTTC	CASSLAFGTGGSLYNEQFF
TRBV2	TRBD1	TRBJ1-5	.	TGTGCCAGCACCCCCGGGACAGGGGTTTTCCAACAGCATTTT	CASTPGTGVFQQHF
TRBV6-5	.	TRBJ2-7	.	TGTGCCAGCAGTTACTGGGGAACTAGTACCGGGGAGCAGTACTTC	CASSYWGTSTGEQYF
TRBV10-1	TRBD1	TRBJ1-2	.	TGCGCCAGCAGTGGAGACCGGGACAGGGGGCATGGCTACACCTTC	CASSGDRDRGHGYTF
TRBV6-1	.	TRBJ1-6	.	TGTGCCAGCAGTGGAGGGTGGGTCTCCTATAATTCACCCCTCCACTTT	CASSGGWVSYNSPLHF
TRBV23-1	.	TRBJ1-5	.	TGCGCCAGCAGCTCCGGGACGGCGGGTCAGCCCCAGCATTTT	CASSSGTAGQPQHF
TRBV19	.	TRBJ1-5	.	TGTGCCAGTACCCAAGGGGCAACAGGGTTTAATCAGCCCCAGCATTTT	CASTQGATGFNQPQHF
TRBV7-9	.	TRBJ2-1	once	TGTGCCAGCAGCTCGGACTTATTTGAGCAGTTCTTC	CASSSDLFEQFF
TRBV5-4	TRBD1	TRBJ2-5	few	TGTGCCAGCAGTCAGGGACAGGGACGAGAGACCCAGTACTTC	CASSQGQGRETQYF
TRBV25-1	.	TRBJ1-1	.	TGTGCCAGCAGTGAATGGGGCGAGTACACTGAAGCTTTCTTT	CASSEWGEYTEAFF
TRBV9	.	TRBJ2-1	.	TGTGCCAGCAGCGTAGTGGCGGGGGCCTTTGATGAGCAGTTCTTC	CASSVVAGAFDEQFF
TRBV4-2	TRBD1	TRBJ1-1	.	TGTGCCAGCAGCAACCGGGACAGGGCAGCTTTCTTT	CASSNRDRAAFF
TRBV2	.	TRBJ1-2	.	TGTGCCAGCAGTGGTACACGAGGCAGCTATGGCTACACCTTC	CASSGTRGSYGYTF
TRBV6-5	TRBD1	TRBJ1-3	.	TGTGCCAGCAGCCCACAGGGGGAAGGAAACACCATATATTTT	CASSPQGEGNTIYF
TRBV27	.	TRBJ1-5	few	TGTGCCAGCAGTCCTGGGCCCGGTAGCAATCAGCCCCAGCATTTT	CASSPGPGSNQPQHF
TRBV9	.	TRBJ1-1	once	TGTGCCAGCAGCGTAGCCCTAACCCTGAACACTGAAGCTTTCTTT	CASSVALTLNTEAFF
TRBV25-1	TRBD1	TRBJ2-7	.	TGTGCCAGCAGTGAATACAACAGGGGGCGTGGGTCCTACGAGCAGTACTTC	CASSEYNRGRGSYEQYF
TRBV5-1	TRBD1	TRBJ2-3	.	TGCGCCAGCAGCTTTGACAGGGTGAGCACAGATACGCAGTATTTT	CASSFDRVSTDTQYF
TRBV2	TRBD1	TRBJ1-2	few	TGTGCCAGCAGTGAACAGGGGGCGCACTATGGCTACACCTTC	CASSEQGAHYGYTF
TRBV7-2	TRBD2	TRBJ2-5	once	TGTGCCAGCGGGCCCAGCGGGGGATACCAAGAGACCCAGTACTTC	CASGPSGGYQETQYF
TRBV9	.	TRBJ2-1	.	TGTGCCAGCAGCGTAGTAGGCAATAAGGTGTCTGAGCAGTTCTTC	CASSVVGNKVSEQFF
TRBV3-1/TRBV3-2	.	TRBJ2-5	.	TGTGCCAGCAGCTACAAAGAGACCCAGTACTTC	CASSYKETQYF
TRBV15	TRBD2	TRBJ2-5	.	TGTGCCACCAGTCCGTCGGGGGGAGGGGAGACCCAGTACTTC	CATSPSGGGETQYF
TRBV5-1	.	TRBJ2-6	.	TGCGCCAGCAGCTTGGAACCTTCCCTGGGGTCTGGGGCCAACGTCCTGACTTTC	CASSLEPSLGSGANVLTF
TRBV27	.	TRBJ1-1	.	TGTGCCAGCGGGCCAGGGGAGGCTTTCTTT	CASGPGEAFF
TRBV19	.	TRBJ2-1	.	TGTGCCACCCTCCCAGGGGACCGCTTATACAATGAGCAGTTCTTC	CATLPGDRLYNEQFF
TRBV9	.	TRBJ1-1	.	TGTGCCAGCAGCGTAGACAGGGTAGTCACTGAAGCTTTCTTT	CASSVDRVVTEAFF
TRBV7-9	TRBD1	TRBJ1-2	few	TGTGCCAGCAGCGTGGGACAGGGCTTTAACTATGGCTACACCTTC	CASSVGQGFNYGYTF
TRBV7-8	.	TRBJ2-3	.	TGTGCCAGCAGCTCCGGACGGAGGGATACGCAGTATTTT	CASSSGRRDTQYF
TRBV14	.	TRBJ1-6	.	TGTGCCAGCAGCCGCGGAGAGGGGTGGCGGGATCCACCCCTCCACTTT	CASSRGEGWRDPPLHF
TRBV6-5	.	TRBJ1-6	.	TGTGCCAGCAGTTACCAAGGGGATTCACCCCTCCACTTT	CASSYQGDSPLHF
TRBV5-1	TRBD1	TRBJ1-6	.	TGCGCCAGCAGCTTGGAAACAGGGGGCAAGAGTTCACCCCTCCACTTT	CASSLETGGKSSPLHF
TRBV6-1	TRBD1	TRBJ2-6	.	TGTGCCAGCAGTGGGAGGGACAGGGCCGCCTCTGGGGCCAACGTCCTGACTTTC	CASSGRDRAASGANVLTF
TRBV6-5	.	TRBJ2-7	.	TGTGCCAGCAGTTACCTTCGGGGGTCCTACGAGCAGTACTTC	CASSYLRGSYEQYF
TRBV7-3	.	TRBJ2-3	.	TGTGCCAGCAGCTTAACGGGAAGTGGCACAGATACGCAGTATTTT	CASSLTGSGTDTQYF
TRBV4-1	.	TRBJ1-1	.	TGCGCCAGCAGCCAAGACGCCAGCACTGAAGCTTTCTTT	CASSQDASTEAFF
TRBV6-5	TRBD2	TRBJ2-3	once	TGTGCCAGCAGCAGAAGCGGGGTAGCAGATACGCAGTATTTT	CASSRSGVADTQYF
TRBV6-5	.	TRBJ1-4	.	TGTGCCAGCAGTTACCGGGGCATGGGGAATGAAAAACTGTTTTTT	CASSYRGMGNEKLFF
TRBV6-1	.	TRBJ2-7	.	TGTGCCAGCAGTGAATGGGTGGGGACATCGCCCGCCTACGAGCAGTACTTC	CASSEWVGTSPAYEQYF
TRBV5-5	.	TRBJ2-7	once	TGTGCCAGCAGCTTGCCCGCCTTCGCCGAGCAGTACTTC	CASSLPAFAEQYF
TRBV30	.	TRBJ1-2	.	TGTGCCTGGAGTGAAACCAAGTGGGGCGAGTATGGCTACACCTTC	CAWSETKWGEYGYTF
TRBV19	.	TRBJ2-7	.	TGTGCCAGTAGTCCTCGACCATCTTTCAGATTCGAGCAGTACTTC	CASSPRPSFRFEQYF
TRBV10-3	.	TRBJ1-3	once	TGTGCGGTCAGCTCTGGAAACACCATATATTTT	CAVSSGNTIYF
TRBV2	.	TRBJ1-2	.	TGTGCCAGCATCGGAGGGGCCGTGTCCTATGGCTACACCTTC	CASIGGAVSYGYTF
TRBV11-2	TRBD1	TRBJ1-3	.	TGTGCCAGCAGCCTCGGGACAGAAGGAAACACCATATATTTT	CASSLGTEGNTIYF
TRBV27	TRBD2	TRBJ2-2	.	TGTGCCAGCAGTCCACGGGGGGTTTTCGGGGAGCTGTTTTTT	CASSPRGVFGELFF